A single sample is the source of the 22 T cell receptor beta chains below, sequenced in a study of OX40 agonist ivuxolimab in advanced cancers. Preparation of the library involved the immunoSEQ multiplex PCR assay. As stored in TCRdb, this immuneACCESS dataset retains in-frame rearrangements with V and J assigned. A fraction of the clones does not appear; measured against another copy, unresolved V genes explain less than half of the discrepancy, and the remainder lacks a known reason. The sample data list 90,000 to 150,000 clones, and roughly nine tenths of these were observed just once. More than 0.45% of the sample is taken by the ten largest. This specimen consisted of CD4+ or CD8+ T cells sorted from blood, obtained in a trial of the OX40 agonist ivuxolimab. Receptors originate from an adult with an advanced solid tumor such as melanoma, head and neck, liver or kidney cancer.

The V call is TRBV27, the J call TRBJ2-3; weak D call: TRBD1 (6 bases). Trimming removed 7 bases at V and 1 base at J, with 9 bases between. Germline V CDR1 and CDR2: MNHEY, SMNVEV (reference sequence). There are 13 residues in the CDR3. CDR3 in amino acids: CASTHRGTDTQYF. The DNA of the CDR3 is TGTGCCAGCACGCACAGGGGCACAGATACGCAGTATTTT.

The chain joins TRBV28 to TRBJ1-1; 7 bases are shared with TRBD1. The CDR3 has 16 amino acids. Germline loops: CDR1 MDHEN, CDR2 SYDVKM. Germline trimming cut 7 bases from V and 3 bases from J; bases unmatched to any gene: 14. The CDR3 DNA reads as TGTGCCAGCAATCCGGGTGGGACTCAGGGGGACACTGAAGCTTTCTTT. Protein product: CASNPGGTQGDTEAFF. Combining the CDR3 with reference TRBV28 and TRBJ1-1 gives the whole variable domain DVKVTQSSRYLVKRTGEKVFLECVQDMDHENMFWYRQDPGLGLRLIYFSYDVKMKEKGDIPEGYSVSREKKERFSLILESASTNQTSMYLCASNPGGTQGDTEAFFGQGTRLTVV.

The chain is built from TRBV19 and TRBJ1-4, with TRBD1 as a possible D gene (5 bases). Trimming removed 4 bases from V and 5 bases from J, with 11 bases in between. This CDR3 is 14 amino acids long. Germline CDR1 reads LNHDA; CDR2 reads SQIVND (reference sequence). CDR3 nucleotide sequence: TGTGCCAGTAGTAGGGGGTACACGAATGAAAAACTGTTTTTT. This translates into CASSRGYTNEKLFF.

The chain links TRBV7-8 to TRBJ2-1; D is ambiguous. CDR3 length equals 18 residues. Trimming pared 5 bases from V and 0 bases from J, leaving 20 bases between. Germline V gives CDR1 SGHVS, CDR2 FQNEAQ. The CDR3 bases are TGTGCCAGCAGCCTGGATCTCGACCCCTCTCCCTCCTACAATGAGCAGTTCTTC. Translated, it gives CASSLDLDPSPSYNEQFF.

This clone was counted only a few times. The rearrangement joins TRBV5-4 to TRBJ2-1; maybe TRBD2 (6 bases). Trimming removed 0 bases from V and 0 bases from J, with 10 bases in between. CDR1 and CDR2 from the germline V gene are SGHNT and YYREEE (reference sequence). The CDR3 loop spans 16 amino acids. CDR3 in DNA: TGTGCCAGCAGCTTGGAAGCGGGTCTCTCCTACAATGAGCAGTTCTTC. Translating it yields CASSLEAGLSYNEQFF.

The chain employs TRBV2 and TRBJ2-5; D unresolved. Germline lookup yields CDR1 SNHLY and CDR2 FYNNEI. The ends were cut back, 4 bases at V and 2 bases at J, with 5 bases in the middle. The CDR3 covers 12 residues. The CDR3 sequence is CASSVYQETQYF. The CDR3 nucleotides are TGTGCCAGCAGTGTGTATCAAGAGACCCAGTACTTC. Together with reference TRBV2 and TRBJ2-5, the CDR3 gives the full variable domain: EPEVTQTPSHQVTQMGQEVILRCVPISNHLYFYWYRQILGQKVEFLVSFYNNEISEKSEIFDDQFSVERPDGSNFTLKIRSTKLEDSAMYFCASSVYQETQYFGPGTRLLVL.

The chain has TRBV4-1 and TRBJ2-1; 9 positions match TRBD2. With V trimmed by 1 base and J by 6 bases, 13 bases remained unmatched. Germline CDR1 and CDR2: MGHRA and YSYEKL. The CDR3 loop spans 18 amino acids. The CDR3 here is CASSQAPKHGRGGNEQFF. CDR3 in DNA: TGCGCCAGCAGCCAAGCCCCGAAGCACGGGCGGGGGGGCAATGAGCAGTTCTTC.

DNA for the CDR3: TGTGCCAGCAGCTTAGTTTTGGGGGGGAACACTGAAGCTTTCTTT. Translation: CASSLVLGGNTEAFF. The chain employs TRBV7-6 and TRBJ1-1; maybe TRBD1 (5 bases). CDR1 is SGHVS and CDR2 is FNYEAQ in the germline V gene. The CDR3 loop spans 15 amino acids. The V end was cut by 1 base, the J end by 1 base, with 10 bases between.

The chain has TRBV9 and TRBJ2-1; 12 positions agree with TRBD2. With 0 bases clipped from V and 1 base from J, the junction kept 5 bases outside the gene matches. Germline V gene sequence: CDR1 SGDLS, CDR2 YYNGEE. The CDR3 is 18 amino acids. For the CDR3, the DNA is TGTGCCAGCAGCGTAGAGGGGGGACTAGCGGGTTCCTACAATGAGCAGTTCTTC. Amino acids: CASSVEGGLAGSYNEQFF. Full variable domain (remainder filled in from reference TRBV9 and TRBJ2-1): DSGVTQTPKHLITATGQRVTLRCSPRSGDLSVYWYQQSLDQGLQFLIQYYNGEERAKGNILERFSAQQFPDLHSELNLSSLELGDSALYFCASSVEGGLAGSYNEQFFGPGTRLTVL.

This CDR3 is CASSYPGPGAEAFF. Written as DNA, the CDR3 is TGTGCCAGCAGTTACCCTGGGCCGGGGGCCGAAGCTTTCTTT. V is TRBV6-5 and J is TRBJ1-1; maybe TRBD1 (6 bases). V lost 2 bases, J lost 8 bases, and 15 bases lay in between. Germline-derived CDR1 and CDR2 are MNHEY and SVGAGI. CDR3 length: 14 residues.

V gene TRBV5-4 combines with J gene TRBJ1-2, with a weak D call TRBD1 (5 bases). V was pared by 4 bases and J by 5 bases, with 21 bases between. CDR3 size: 16 residues. The germline V gene encodes CDR1 SGHNT and CDR2 YYREEE (reference sequence). The CDR3 DNA follows: TGTGCCAGCAGCCCCCCGGGACGGTCGCAAAGTTATGGCTACACCTTC. Translated: CASSPPGRSQSYGYTF.

V usage is TRBV2 and J usage is TRBJ2-3, with 7 bases matching TRBD2. V lost 7 bases and J lost 5; bases outside the gene matches: 9. CDR1 and CDR2 (germline): SNHLY, FYNNEI. CDR3 length: 14 residues. The CDR3 DNA is TGTGCCAGCAAGGACGGACTAGTGGTAGATACGCAGTATTTT. Amino acid sequence: CASKDGLVVDTQYF.

J is TRBJ2-7 and V is TRBV6-5; unclear D gene. Germline CDR1 and CDR2: MNHEY and SVGAGI. CDR3 size: 13 residues. V dropped 2 bases and J dropped 5 bases, with 10 bases sitting between them. CDR3: CASSYARKDEQYF. The CDR3 nucleotides read TGTGCCAGCAGTTACGCCAGGAAGGACGAGCAGTACTTC.

The chain joins TRBV5-1 to TRBJ1-5; no firm D call. The V gene lost 0 bases and the J gene lost 4 bases, with 8 bases spanning the gap. The V gene's germline CDR1 is SGHRS and CDR2 YFSETQ. The CDR3 length is 14 residues. The CDR3 is CASSLEGANQPQHF. In DNA form, the CDR3 reads TGCGCCAGCAGCTTGGAGGGAGCTAATCAGCCCCAGCATTTT.

The chain recombines TRBV28 with TRBJ1-2; D is uncertain. V lost 3 bases to trimming and J lost 7 bases, with 15 bases between them. Germline-derived CDR1 and CDR2 are MDHEN and SYDVKM. This CDR3 region has 14 residues. The CDR3 DNA reads TGTGCCAGCAGTTTTCAGGCAGGAAGGGCTGGCTACACCTTC. Its translation is CASSFQAGRAGYTF.

This chain uses TRBV7-8 with TRBJ1-1, with TRBD1 identical over 8 bases. This CDR3 spans 16 amino acids. The V gene end was trimmed by 5 bases and the J gene end by 3 bases; junction bases not matched to a gene: 11. CDR1 is SGHVS, CDR2 FQNEAQ, per germline. CDR3 region: CASSLRDRPIYTEAFF. The CDR3 region has the DNA TGTGCCAGCAGCCTCCGGGACAGGCCAATTTACACTGAAGCTTTCTTT.

The chain couples TRBV28 to TRBJ1-5; no firm D call. Germline V gives CDR1 MDHEN, CDR2 SYDVKM. Trimming took 2 bases from V and 0 from J, leaving 11 bases between them. CDR3 length: 16 residues. The CDR3: CASSLTQIDSNQPQHF. The CDR3 DNA reads TGTGCCAGCAGTTTAACACAAATTGATAGCAATCAGCCCCAGCATTTT.

The chain joins TRBV27 to TRBJ2-4, with TRBD1 matching over 11 bases. Germline CDR1 and CDR2: MNHEY and SMNVEV (reference sequence). The junction had 7 bases not matched to a gene; V was cut back by 5 bases and J by 1 base. There are 17 residues in the CDR3. For the CDR3, the DNA is TGTGCCAGCAGTCCCCGGACAGGGGGCGCCGCCAAAAACATTCAGTACTTC. It encodes CASSPRTGGAAKNIQYF.

V usage is TRBV5-4 and J usage is TRBJ1-4; 9 bases align to TRBD1. The germline CDR1 and CDR2 sequences are SGHNT and YYREEE (reference sequence). V trimming: 4 bases; J trimming: 7 bases; junction bases outside the gene matches: 5. The CDR3 sequence is 14 residues long. The CDR3 nucleotides are TGTGCCAGCAGCGCTAGACAGGGGGGTGAAAAACTGTTTTTT. The encoded protein is CASSARQGGEKLFF.

This chain connects TRBV7-9 to TRBJ1-1, with 7 bases matching TRBD1. The length of the CDR3 is 13 residues. J lost 5 bases, V lost 5 bases, and 5 bases had no gene match. The V gene's germline CDR1 is SEHNR and CDR2 FQNEAQ (reference sequence). The CDR3 DNA reads TGTGCCAGCAGCCCCGAACAGGGGACTGAAGCTTTCTTT. Translated: CASSPEQGTEAFF.

Written as DNA, the CDR3 is TGTGCCATCACTCCGGGACAGGGGGGTTCACCCCTCCACTTT. Protein sequence: CAITPGQGGSPLHF. The V call is TRBV10-3, the J call TRBJ1-6; 11 nucleotides match TRBD1. This CDR3 has 14 residues. V lost 7 bases, J lost 9 bases, and 5 bases stayed unmatched. CDR1 is ENHRY, CDR2 SYGVKD, per germline.

The chain links TRBV10-2 to TRBJ1-3; 9 nucleotides line up with TRBD1. The V and J ends lost 0 bases and 7 bases, in that order; junction bases with no gene match: 4. This CDR3 region has 15 residues. CDR1 WSHSY and CDR2 SAAADI come from the germline V gene. CDR3 in DNA: TGCGCCAGCAGTGAGTCGTGGACAGGGGCCAACACCATATATTTT. Amino acid sequence: CASSESWTGANTIYF.